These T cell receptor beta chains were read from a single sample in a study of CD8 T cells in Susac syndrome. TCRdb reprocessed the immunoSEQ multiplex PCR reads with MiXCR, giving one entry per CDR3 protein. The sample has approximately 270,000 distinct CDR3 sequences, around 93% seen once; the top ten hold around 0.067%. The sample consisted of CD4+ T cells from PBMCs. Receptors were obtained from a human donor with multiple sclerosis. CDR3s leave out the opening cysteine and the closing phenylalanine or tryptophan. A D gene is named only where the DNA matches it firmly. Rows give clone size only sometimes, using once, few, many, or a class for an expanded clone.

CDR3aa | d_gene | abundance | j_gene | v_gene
ASSQEDRGGSPLH | TRBD1 | NA | TRBJ1-6 | TRBV4-2
ASSQSGIRYNEQF | TRBD2 | NA | TRBJ2-1 | TRBV7-9
ASSDKLAGGPGTDTQY | TRBD2 | NA | TRBJ2-3 | TRBV25-1
AIDRRTGTDTQY | NA | NA | TRBJ2-3 | TRBV28
ASSFQLGTYEQY | NA | once | TRBJ2-7 | TRBV12-3/TRBV12-4
ASGRLEAF | NA | once | TRBJ1-1 | TRBV28
ASSWGLAGGEETQY | TRBD2 | few | TRBJ2-5 | TRBV7-7
ASSEPRGANEQF | NA | NA | TRBJ2-1 | TRBV25-1
ASSLFGGEQF | NA | NA | TRBJ2-1 | TRBV5-6
AWSVGAPGGELF | NA | NA | TRBJ2-2 | TRBV30
ASSLFIRGGTASNEQF | NA | NA | TRBJ2-1 | TRBV7-2
ASSLGLAANTGELF | TRBD2 | NA | TRBJ2-2 | TRBV7-9
ASRKIGIEQF | NA | NA | TRBJ2-1 | TRBV27
ASSLQRGLSDTQY | NA | once | TRBJ2-3 | TRBV7-2
SATRTSGYTGELF | TRBD2 | NA | TRBJ2-2 | TRBV20-1
ASRPGLAASTDTQY | TRBD2 | NA | TRBJ2-3 | TRBV2
ASLARVLQETQY | NA | NA | TRBJ2-5 | TRBV2
ASSLVMGVRNTEAF | NA | NA | TRBJ1-1 | TRBV7-2
ASRPNRGNTEAF | TRBD1 | NA | TRBJ1-1 | TRBV7-8
ASRTPGMGHNEQF | NA | once | TRBJ2-1 | TRBV4-1
ASSYGEEGYT | NA | NA | TRBJ1-2 | TRBV6-6
SAEGDSSYNEQF | TRBD1 | NA | TRBJ2-1 | TRBV20-1
ASTPLTGRVGYT | NA | once | TRBJ1-2 | TRBV6-5
ACLPELRGPYGYT | TRBD1 | NA | TRBJ1-2 | TRBV30
SARASGDTQY | NA | NA | TRBJ2-3 | TRBV20-1
AITNGLNQPQH | NA | NA | TRBJ1-5 | TRBV10-3
ASSRDRDNQPQH | TRBD1 | few | TRBJ1-5 | TRBV19
ASVGRSSYEQY | NA | NA | TRBJ2-7 | TRBV6-6
ASSRTASTDTQY | NA | NA | TRBJ2-3 | TRBV19